This record concerns one T cell receptor beta chain sequence. Some clones are missing from TCRdb's copy, which holds only in-frame ones; the method was immunoSEQ multiplex PCR. This table has roughly 330,000 clones, 85% to 90% appearing once. The entry originates in a study of Ad26.COV2.S vaccination and SARS-CoV-2 variants. The CDR3 extends over 13 amino acids. Germline V lookup: CDR1 ENHRY, CDR2 SYGVKD. Trimming shortened V by 5 bases and J by 8 bases, and 13 bases separated the two germline ends. Treatment noted: some 20 received Ad26.COV2.S at low or high dose, single or two shots; 5 received placebo; per-sample allocation not given. Repertoires come from day 63 after the first vaccine or placebo injection.

This material consisted of peripheral blood, taken in a trial of Ad26.COV2.S vaccine versus placebo. The chain is built from TRBV10-3 and TRBJ2-1; maybe TRBD2 (5 bases). This receptor was obtained from a person between 18 and 65 years old who received the Ad26.COV2.S COVID-19 vaccine or a placebo. The CDR3 sequence: CAISQTNNYEQFF. Here the CDR3 DNA reads TGTGCCATCAGTCAGACTAATAACTATGAGCAGTTCTTC.